This TCR beta chain was captured by sequencing in a study of monozygotic twins with inflammatory bowel disease. Broader study findings: Since immunosuppressive treatments differed, patient repertoires may have gained added variability. Subtypes among T cells remained indistinguishable.

A 6-nucleotide sample barcode was carried by the UMIs, which template switching added. TCRdb re-called the 5' RACE reads; every CDR3 protein appears as one record, without DNA. Its listing shows 350,000 to 550,000 distinct CDR3 sequences. A remark on this clonotype: As yet, its antigen is unknown.

This TCR was recovered from a human donor with ulcerative colitis or Crohn's disease, or a healthy co-twin of an affected twin (not recorded which). The source material was blood.

This chain's CDR3 is CASSLTGPNSPLHF. The chain joins TRBV11-2 to TRBJ1-6; TCRdb outputs TRBD1, but without DNA this stays unchecked. CDR1 is SGHAT, CDR2 FQNNGV, per germline. The CDR3 is 14 amino acids. Filled out from reference TRBV11-2 and TRBJ1-6, the complete variable domain reads EAGVAQSPRYKIIEKRQSVAFWCNPISGHATLYWYQQILGQGPKLLIQFQNNGVVDDSQLPKDRFSAERLKGVDSTLKIQPAKLEDSAVYLCASSLTGPNSPLHFGNGTRLTVT.